A single sample is the source of the 18 T cell receptor beta chains below, sequenced in a study of long-term antiretroviral therapy in people with HIV. Samples were assayed with immunoSEQ v3.0 at survey level. Assay used: immunoSEQ multiplex PCR; TCRdb lists only in-frame clones, some missing. The sample lists 6,500 to 8,000 clones; 75% to 90% were seen once. This specimen consisted of unsorted PBMCs, obtained 3.7 years after starting antiretroviral therapy. Receptor source: a woman in her forties or fifties with HIV.

The chain combines TRBV5-1 with TRBJ2-2, with 8 bases matching TRBD2. J was trimmed by 3 bases and V by 4 bases; bases with no gene match: 5. The CDR3 is 15 amino acids. In germline, CDR1 is SGHRS, CDR2 YFSETQ. Here the CDR3 reads CASSLTSAYTGELFF. DNA for the CDR3: TGCGCCAGCAGCCTGACTAGCGCGTACACCGGGGAGCTGTTTTTT.

This clone was seen only once. The chain carries TRBV9 and TRBJ1-3, with no clear D. CDR1 and CDR2 from the germline V gene are SGDLS and YYNGEE. Deletions cut 4 bases from V and 0 bases from J, with 8 bases between. This CDR3 contains 14 residues. The CDR3 coding sequence is TGTGCCAGCAGCTCACCCAGCTCTGGAAACACCATATATTTT. Translation gives CASSSPSSGNTIYF.

This sequence joins TRBV28 and TRBJ2-5, with D perhaps matching TRBD2 (5 bases). Germline V lookup: CDR1 MDHEN, CDR2 SYDVKM. With 4 bases removed from V and 1 base from J, the gap between germline ends came to 7 bases. This CDR3 region has 13 residues. The CDR3 DNA is TGTGCCAGCAGTTCGGAGGTCCAAGAGACCCAGTACTTC. It encodes CASSSEVQETQYF.

CDR3 protein: CASNVAREQFF. The CDR3, as DNA: TGTGCCAGCAACGTTGCACGGGAGCAGTTCTTC. The genes are TRBV28 and TRBJ2-1; unclear D gene. CDR1 and CDR2 from the germline V gene are MDHEN and SYDVKM. Trimming took off 7 bases at V and 10 bases at J, with 11 bases between the two ends. This CDR3 is built from 11 residues.

This clone came up once. This sequence joins TRBV10-2 and TRBJ1-1, with 8 positions matching TRBD1. Germline V gene data show CDR1 as WSHSY and CDR2 as SAAADI. The CDR3 consists of 13 residues. V gave up 10 bases and J gave up 5 bases; unmatched junction bases: 9. CDR3 amino acids: CAIRQGLGTEAFF. CDR3 bases: TGCGCCATCAGACAGGGGTTGGGTACTGAAGCTTTCTTT.

V usage is TRBV28 and J usage is TRBJ1-2; 8 nucleotides line up with TRBD1. The CDR3 covers 12 residues. Looked up from germline, CDR1 is MDHEN and CDR2 is SYDVKM. CDR3 coding DNA: TGTGCTACCGGACAGGGAGGCTATGGCTACACCTTC. The encoded protein is CATGQGGYGYTF.

The chain couples TRBV7-2 to TRBJ1-5; D remains ambiguous. V lost 1 base and J 0 bases, leaving 7 bases between the germline ends. This CDR3 region has 15 residues. Germline CDR1 is SGHTA and CDR2 is FQGNSA. The CDR3 loop is CASSLGGISNQPQHF. Written as DNA, the CDR3 is TGTGCCAGCAGCTTAGGAGGGATTAGCAATCAGCCCCAGCATTTT.

This clone was detected a few times. The chain joins TRBV4-1 to TRBJ1-3; D is ambiguous. The germline CDR1 and CDR2 sequences are MGHRA and YSYEKL. Trimming removed 3 bases from V and 0 bases from J, with 9 bases in between. This CDR3 spans 15 amino acids. CDR3 in amino acids: CASSQVLGSGNTIYF. The CDR3 DNA is TGCGCCAGCAGCCAGGTACTTGGCTCTGGAAACACCATATATTTT.

The genes are TRBV12-2 and TRBJ1-3; whether TRBD1, the table's D call, matches the DNA was not checked. TRBV12-2 has pseudogene status. The CDR3 covers 15 residues. The CDR3 here is CASRPGTGAGNTIYF. The CDR3 DNA sequence: TGTGCAAGTCGCCCTGGGACAGGGGCAGGAAACACCATATATTTT.

The chain joins TRBV5-1 to TRBJ2-1; no firm D call. V gave up 4 bases and J gave up 10 bases, with 12 bases separating them. This CDR3 is 12 amino acids long. The germline V gene encodes CDR1 SGHRS and CDR2 YFSETQ. The CDR3 nucleotides read TGCGCCAGCAGCAATCCGGGTCCCGAGCAGTTCTTC. Translated: CASSNPGPEQFF.

The CDR3 sequence: CASSLEGLAGHEQFF. The CDR3 nucleotides read TGTGCCAGCAGCTTGGAGGGGCTAGCGGGTCATGAGCAGTTCTTC. The chain couples TRBV5-5 to TRBJ2-1, with 8 positions matching TRBD2. Per the germline V gene, CDR1 is SGHKS and CDR2 is YYEKEE (reference sequence). J was trimmed by 8 bases and V by 0 bases; bases with no gene match: 7. The CDR3 covers 15 residues. The variable domain in full, completed from reference TRBV5-5 and TRBJ2-1, reads DAGVTQSPTHLIKTRGQQVTLRCSPISGHKSVSWYQQVLGQGPQFIFQYYEKEERGRGNFPDRFSARQFPNYSSELNVNALLLGDSALYLCASSLEGLAGHEQFFGPGTRLTVL.

J is TRBJ2-1 and V is TRBV7-8, with 9 bases fitting TRBD2. J was trimmed by 8 bases and V by 1 base; bases with no gene match: 15. CDR1 SGHVS and CDR2 FQNEAQ come from the germline V gene. The CDR3 runs to 18 residues. CDR3: CASSLVLAGEGIRDEQFF. CDR3 nucleotide sequence: TGTGCCAGCAGCTTAGTATTAGCGGGAGAGGGGATAAGGGATGAGCAGTTCTTC.

This chain uses TRBV6-4 with TRBJ1-4, with D unresolved. The germline V gene encodes CDR1 MRHNA and CDR2 SNTAGT. V was shortened by 6 bases and J by 0 bases, with 23 bases between the two germline ends. The CDR3 is 19 residues long. CDR3 protein: CASSVLTKSQLATNEKLFF. DNA for the CDR3: TGTGCCAGCAGCGTGTTAACGAAGTCGCAGCTTGCAACTAATGAAAAACTGTTTTTT.

The V call is TRBV18, the J call TRBJ2-3, with 8 bases fitting TRBD2. There are 16 residues in the CDR3. In germline, CDR1 is KGHSH, CDR2 LQKENI. The junction had 7 bases not matched to a gene; V was cut back by 3 bases and J by 2 bases. In nucleotides, the CDR3 is TGTGCCAGCTCACCCCTGGCGGGAGGTCTCACAGATACGCAGTATTTT. This gives the protein CASSPLAGGLTDTQYF.

This clone showed up just once. V is TRBV9 and J is TRBJ2-2; no firm D call. V lost 0 bases to trimming and J lost 5 bases, with 14 bases between them. The germline V gene has CDR1 SGDLS and CDR2 YYNGEE. This CDR3 is built from 16 residues. CDR3 in DNA: TGTGCCAGCAGCGTAGATCCGGATATTTGGACCGGGGAGCTGTTTTTT. This encodes CASSVDPDIWTGELFF.

The rearrangement links TRBV19 to TRBJ2-5, with D perhaps matching TRBD2 (6 bases). Trimming removed 1 base from V and 3 bases from J, with 6 bases in between. There are 13 residues in the CDR3. Germline V gene sequence: CDR1 LNHDA, CDR2 SQIVND (reference sequence). The CDR3 bases are TGTGCCAGTAGTATAGCGGGAGAAGAGACCCAGTACTTC. Translated: CASSIAGEETQYF.

The V gene is TRBV19, the J gene TRBJ1-5; a weak D match, TRBD1 (5 bases). This CDR3 region has 17 residues. CDR1 and CDR2 (germline): LNHDA, SQIVND (reference sequence). V dropped 7 bases and J dropped 0 bases, with 19 bases sitting between them. The CDR3 DNA reads as TGTGCCAGTACCGGAGGGGCCCGCTCAAATAGCAATCAGCCCCAGCATTTT. This codes for CASTGGARSNSNQPQHF.

CDR3: CAISEVGQGFEQFF. The CDR3 bases are TGTGCCATCAGTGAAGTGGGACAGGGGTTTGAGCAGTTCTTC. The chain has TRBV10-3 and TRBJ2-1; 10 bases fit TRBD1. The germline V gene encodes CDR1 ENHRY and CDR2 SYGVKD. The CDR3 has 14 amino acids. With 3 bases clipped from V and 9 bases from J, the junction kept 5 bases outside the gene matches.